Below, one T cell receptor beta chain is given with its context. Its specificity is unknown. The data were taken from a study of OX40 agonist ivuxolimab in advanced cancers. The wider study: Anti-PD-1, anti-PD-L1 or anti-CTLA-4 therapy given earlier was allowed, and around 40% had some.

The method was immunoSEQ multiplex PCR; TCRdb's version includes in-frame clones alone and lacks a portion of them. This table has roughly 62,000 clones, more than 85% appearing once. Study-level findings and limits: At 0.1 to 3.0 mg/kg, clonal expansion of CD4+ and CD8+ blood T cells had occurred by week 6. Among T cells, CD8+ cells averaged more expanded clones than CD4+ cells. Also present in some nonresponders was a low level of normalized T-cell clonal expansion.

V lost 4 bases and J 6 bases, leaving 13 bases between the germline ends. Germline V gene lookup returns CDR1 SGHVS and CDR2 FNYEAQ. CDR3 length: 13 residues. Specimen: CD4+ or CD8+ T cells sorted from blood, collected in a trial of the OX40 agonist ivuxolimab. The sequence came from an adult with an advanced solid tumor such as melanoma, head and neck, liver or kidney cancer. The J gene is TRBJ2-7, the V gene TRBV7-6; D gene uncertain. CDR3 sequence: CASSSSLESEQYF. The CDR3 DNA reads TGTGCCAGCAGCTCCAGTCTGGAGTCCGAGCAGTACTTC.